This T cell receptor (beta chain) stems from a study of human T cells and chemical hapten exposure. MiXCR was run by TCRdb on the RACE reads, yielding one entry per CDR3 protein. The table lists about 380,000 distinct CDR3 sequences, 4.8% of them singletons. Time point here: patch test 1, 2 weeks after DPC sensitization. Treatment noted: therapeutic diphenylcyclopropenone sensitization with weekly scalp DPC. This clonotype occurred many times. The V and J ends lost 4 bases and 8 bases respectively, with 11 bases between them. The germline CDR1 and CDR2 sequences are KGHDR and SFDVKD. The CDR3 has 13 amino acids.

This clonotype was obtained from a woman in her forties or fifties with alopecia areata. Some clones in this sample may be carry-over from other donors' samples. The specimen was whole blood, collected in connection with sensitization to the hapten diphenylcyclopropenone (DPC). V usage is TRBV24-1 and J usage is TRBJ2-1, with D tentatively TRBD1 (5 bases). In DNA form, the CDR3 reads TGTGCCACCAGTGACCCGACAGTCGATGAGCAGTTCTTC. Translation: CATSDPTVDEQFF.